Sequencing of this TCR beta chain was carried out in a study of T cells in localized non-small cell lung cancer (dated by TCRdb to the early 2020s). Some background on the complete study: Comparing tumors with uninvolved tumor-adjacent lungs, the study looked at the T cell repertoires of around 250 patients with early-stage NSCLC. The cohort consisted of 236 treatment-naive NSCLC patients whose localized lung tumors had been resected. NSCLC patients had a mean age of approximately 66 years, and 120 to 150 were male and nearly 110 female.

Overall study outcomes, separate from this receptor: Because the study design was exploratory, TCR variables were selected using unadjusted p-values without false-discovery rate correction. The highest T cell clonality was observed in uninvolved tumor-adjacent lung, where clonality exceeded that of tumor, suggesting that antigenic responses were more focused in uninvolved tumor-adjacent lung. Higher blood T cell density associated with longer overall survival, while higher adjacent-lung clonality associated with shorter survival. A median of roughly 56 of the top 100 tumor clones were detected in paired uninvolved adjacent lung, and around 30 of these tumor clones were also found among the top 100 clones of the paired uninvolved adjacent lung. Because multi-region tumor sequencing was not performed, intratumor heterogeneity could not be ruled out.

On this clone itself: The target of this receptor is not known. Qualities for individual bases were not recorded, and no much larger clone is one base off.

TCR beta CDR3 regions were sequenced from DNA using the immunoSEQ Assay. The study's own analysis went as follows. T cell density was computed as TCR beta template counts normalized to usable DNA estimated by amplifying housekeeping genes. The preseqR package was used to estimate richness by extrapolating to 400,000 templates for PBMC samples and to 120,000 templates for tissue samples. Clonality was taken to be one minus Pielou's evenness. Tissue-enriched TCRs were identified by differential abundance testing using productive amino-acid clonotypes, minimum total count 5 and alpha 0.1. The Jaccard Index and the Morisita Overlap Index were used to measure repertoire overlap between compartments. TCR beta CDR3s were clustered by GLIPH together with public tetramer-defined viral CDR3s, and at least three viral sequences plus V-gene enrichment were required for viral motifs. TCRdb mirrors the immuneACCESS table, restricted to in-frame sequences. Some clones are absent from its copies; in checked studies, under half trace to an unresolved V gene, and the reason for the others is unknown. That table is the source of V, J and clone size, and D and trimming were worked out from the DNA. This sample lists nearly 2,500 clones; roughly 36% were detected once. Roughly 4% of the sample comes from the top ten.

This material consisted of lymph node tissue, taken before any cancer treatment. This sequence was found in a male donor older than 55 with stage II squamous cell lung carcinoma.

The bases read TGTGCCAGTAGTCCAGGCTCGAACACCGGGGAGCTGTTTTTT. It encodes CASSPGSNTGELFF. The V gene is TRBV19 and the J gene is TRBJ2-2; no D segment can be confidently identified. The CDR3 measures 14 amino acids from cysteine to phenylalanine. Kept here is only the CDR3 DNA, which spans 42 bases and is read in frame from base 1. Trimming removed 5 bases from V and 0 bases from J, leaving 7 bases between the germline ends. Via the germline V gene (reference sequence), CDR1 is LNHDA and CDR2 SQIVND.